Each of the 17 T cell receptor beta chains below was sequenced from the same sample in a study of blood T cell repertoires in COVID-19. Measured with immunoSEQ multiplex PCR; TCRdb has only the in-frame clones, and not every one. This table has roughly 130,000 clones, 86% appearing once. Sequenced input: peripheral blood. The receptors shown here come from a man aged 40-49 years with acute or convalescent COVID-19.

CDR3 coding DNA: TGTGCCAGCAGCCAAGCGGGCAGGGAGGATCAGCCCCAGCATTTT. Residues: CASSQAGREDQPQHF. This chain connects TRBV3-1 (or the pseudogene TRBV3-2) to TRBJ1-5; D might be TRBD1 (5 bases). With 1 base removed from V and 5 bases from J, the gap between germline ends came to 12 bases. Germline V CDR1 and CDR2: LGHDT, YNNKEL (reference sequence). This CDR3 contains 15 residues.

This chain links TRBV6-5 with TRBJ1-2; tentatively, D is TRBD1 (5 bases). The ends were cut back, 0 bases at V and 2 bases at J, with 10 bases in the middle. The CDR3 is 15 amino acids. The V gene's germline CDR1 is MNHEY and CDR2 SVGAGI. Written as DNA, the CDR3 is TGTGCCAGCAGTTACTCGCTGGGGGGAAACTATGGCTACACCTTC. It translates to CASSYSLGGNYGYTF.

The rearrangement uses TRBV7-6 and TRBJ2-7; no definite D call. The CDR3 spans 13 residues. The germline V gene encodes CDR1 SGHVS and CDR2 FNYEAQ. The V and J ends lost 5 bases and 4 bases respectively, with 12 bases between them. The CDR3 sequence: CASSKEQPYEQYF. In DNA form, the CDR3 reads TGTGCCAGCAGCAAAGAACAGCCGTACGAGCAGTACTTC.

The rearrangement joins TRBV2 to TRBJ2-5; the match to TRBD1 covers 9 bases. The germline V gene has CDR1 SNHLY and CDR2 FYNNEI. There are 15 residues in the CDR3. Trimming cost V 4 bases and J 6 bases; bases outside gene matches: 9. CDR3 in DNA: TGTGCCAGCAGTGGGGACAGGGCGGGTATTAAGACCCAGTACTTC. This translates into CASSGDRAGIKTQYF.

For the CDR3, the DNA is TGTGCCACCAGTGGCCGGGTGGACAATGAGCAGTTCTTC. Protein sequence: CATSGRVDNEQFF. The V and J genes are TRBV24-1 and TRBJ2-1, with D unclear. With 5 bases removed from V and 5 bases from J, the gap between germline ends came to 9 bases. CDR3 length equals 13 residues. The V gene's germline CDR1 is KGHDR and CDR2 SFDVKD.

This clone occurred once. The chain uses TRBV29-1 and TRBJ1-2; D ambiguous. Trimming pared 5 bases from V and 2 bases from J, leaving 15 bases between. This CDR3 comprises 14 residues. Germline CDR1 reads SQVTM; CDR2 reads ANQGSEA. The DNA of the CDR3 is TGCAGCGTTCAAGCCCGGACTGAGAACTATGGCTACACCTTC. Translated: CSVQARTENYGYTF.

In this sample, this clone turned up a few times. V gene TRBV15 combines with J gene TRBJ1-1; 8 nucleotides agree with TRBD1. The V and J ends lost 0 bases and 1 base, in that order; junction bases with no gene match: 7. This CDR3 is built from 17 residues. Germline V gene lookup returns CDR1 LNHNV and CDR2 YYDKDF (reference sequence). The CDR3 protein is CATSRDFRTGPNTEAFF. CDR3 DNA sequence: TGTGCCACCAGCAGAGATTTTAGGACAGGGCCGAACACTGAAGCTTTCTTT.

The V call is TRBV19, the J call TRBJ1-3; 12 positions agree with TRBD1. The trim removed 6 bases at V and 5 bases at J, leaving 23 bases unmatched. Per germline, CDR1 LNHDA and CDR2 SQIVND (reference sequence). The CDR3 spans 21 residues. CDR3 in amino acids: CASSNRGTGGRRTARRNTIYF. CDR3 coding DNA: TGTGCCAGTAGCAATCGCGGGACAGGGGGCCGGCGTACTGCCCGTCGAAACACCATATATTTT.

This chain connects TRBV7-9 to TRBJ2-7, with 12 nucleotides matching TRBD2. J lost 4 bases, V lost 6 bases, and 4 bases had no gene match. This CDR3 has 14 residues. CDR1 is SEHNR, CDR2 FQNEAQ, per germline (reference sequence). This CDR3 reads CASSRTSGIYEQYF. The CDR3 DNA reads TGTGCCAGCAGTCGGACTAGCGGGATTTACGAGCAGTACTTC.

This clone has more than one count but fewer than ten. The chain combines TRBV9 with TRBJ2-2; 14 bases align to TRBD2. The CDR3 has 18 residues. J was trimmed by 4 bases and V by 1 base; bases with no gene match: 6. The germline CDR1 and CDR2 sequences are SGDLS and YYNGEE. The CDR3 DNA is TGTGCCAGCAGCGTACCGACTAGCGGGGGGGACGGCACCGGGGAGCTGTTTTTT. Translated, it gives CASSVPTSGGDGTGELFF.

Here the CDR3 reads CASSVSGDRTDTQYF. The CDR3 bases are TGTGCCAGCAGCGTATCAGGTGATCGCACAGATACGCAGTATTTT. The chain combines TRBV9 with TRBJ2-3; D uncertain. V was clipped by 1 base and J by 1 base, with 10 bases between them. CDR3 length: 15 amino acids. Germline CDR1 is SGDLS and CDR2 is YYNGEE.

This chain links TRBV11-2 with TRBJ1-3; D unclear. V shed 5 bases and J shed 0 bases, with 11 bases lying between them. This CDR3 contains 15 residues. Looked up from germline, CDR1 is SGHAT and CDR2 is FQNNGV. The CDR3 here is CASSPHLLSGNTIYF. CDR3 in DNA: TGTGCCAGCAGCCCCCACCTACTCTCTGGAAACACCATATATTTT. The full variable domain, rest sourced from reference TRBV11-2 and TRBJ1-3, is EAGVAQSPRYKIIEKRQSVAFWCNPISGHATLYWYQQILGQGPKLLIQFQNNGVVDDSQLPKDRFSAERLKGVDSTLKIQPAKLEDSAVYLCASSPHLLSGNTIYFGEGSWLTVV.

The rearrangement links TRBV7-9 to TRBJ2-7; 10 positions match TRBD2. V dropped 6 bases and J dropped 9; count of bases not matched to a gene: 11. CDR1 and CDR2 from the germline V gene are SEHNR and FQNEAQ (reference sequence). The CDR3 has 14 residues. The CDR3 protein is CASSQGLAGEVQYF. The DNA of the CDR3 is TGTGCCAGCAGTCAAGGGCTAGCGGGAGAGGTGCAGTACTTC.

This chain uses TRBV14 with TRBJ2-1; TRBD2 agrees at 9 bases. Germline V gives CDR1 SGHDN, CDR2 FVKESK. With 3 bases clipped from V and 0 bases from J, the junction kept 9 bases outside the gene matches. The CDR3 has 18 amino acids. The chain's CDR3 is CASSQTRGGKSSYNEQFF. CDR3 DNA sequence: TGTGCCAGCAGCCAGACGCGGGGGGGGAAGAGCTCCTACAATGAGCAGTTCTTC.

The V call is TRBV19, the J call TRBJ1-5, with 9 bases fitting TRBD1. Germline-derived CDR1 and CDR2 are LNHDA and SQIVND (reference sequence). The CDR3 consists of 15 residues. Trimming at V came to 7 bases and at J to 7 bases, leaving 11 bases not matched to a gene. DNA of the CDR3: TGTGCCAGTACCACCACAGGGGGCGTAAGGCAGCCCCAGCATTTT. Translating it yields CASTTTGGVRQPQHF. Supplemented by reference TRBV19 and TRBJ1-5, the full variable domain reads DGGITQSPKYLFRKEGQNVTLSCEQNLNHDAMYWYRQDPGQGLRLIYYSQIVNDFQKGDIAEGYSVSREKKESFPLTVTSAQKNPTAFYLCASTTTGGVRQPQHFGDGTRLSIL.

The chain couples TRBV4-1 to TRBJ2-7; TRBD1 aligns across 8 bases. The CDR3 totals 13 residues. Germline values: CDR1 MGHRA, CDR2 YSYEKL. The V and J ends lost 4 bases and 4 bases, in that order; junction bases with no gene match: 3. Here the CDR3 reads CASSLQGAYEQYF. In DNA, the CDR3 is TGCGCCAGCAGCCTGCAGGGGGCGTACGAGCAGTACTTC.

This clone is a singleton in its sample. The chain uses TRBV10-3 and TRBJ2-2; 10 bases map to TRBD1. Germline lookup yields CDR1 ENHRY and CDR2 SYGVKD. The CDR3 covers 16 residues. Trimming at V came to 7 bases and at J to 7 bases, leaving 12 bases not matched to a gene. CDR3 amino acids: CAITRQRQGAGGELFF. The CDR3 DNA reads TGTGCCATCACCAGACAACGACAGGGGGCCGGCGGGGAGCTGTTTTTT.